The T cell receptor beta chain under discussion was sequenced for a study of blood T cells in healthy people across ages. The sample holds a few counts of this clonotype. Its antigen remains unidentified. Regarding the study as a whole: A strong correlation between TCR beta diversity and naive T cell percentage was seen.

A second about 6 to 11 cycle PCR used barcoded and J-beta primers. Sequencing of every sample gave 3 million or more CDR3-containing paired-end reads. TCRdb reprocessed the 5' RACE reads via MiXCR and lists one record per CDR3 protein. The sample lists around 990,000 distinct CDR3 sequences, almost 25% occurring once. The CDR3 spans 13 residues. V was pared by 6 bases and J by 0 bases, with 6 bases between. The V gene's germline CDR1 is LGHDT and CDR2 YNNKEL (reference sequence). In addition, the sample was reused for a study of T cells of mothers and their children. That study adds: RNA was extracted, and all of it went into cDNA synthesis at about 1.5 ug per 15 ul. Added by the second PCR's M1S primer were sample barcodes and 2-4 random nucleotides.

The clonotype was recovered from a girl aged 2-9 years in good health. The V gene is TRBV3-1, the J gene TRBJ2-1; unclear D gene. Sequencing was carried out using blood. The CDR3 here is CASRLSSYNEQFF. The CDR3 region has the DNA TGTGCCAGCAGGCTAAGCTCCTACAATGAGCAGTTCTTC.